The next 8 T cell receptor beta chains were all read from a single sample in a study of blood T cell repertoires in COVID-19. The assay was immunoSEQ multiplex PCR, and TCRdb's table has in-frame clones only and misses some. The sample carries 160,000 or so clones, about four fifths recorded once. The material sequenced was peripheral blood. These receptors originate from a man aged 65 to 79 with active or convalescent COVID-19.

This chain uses TRBV4-2 with TRBJ1-4; 9 positions agree with TRBD1. This CDR3 is 16 amino acids long. Germline CDR1 and CDR2: LGHNA and YNFKEQ. After removal of 4 bases from V and 7 bases from J, the junction contained 10 bases not matched to a gene. This chain's CDR3 is CASSPAAGTGREKLFF. The CDR3 DNA reads as TGTGCCAGCAGCCCTGCGGCCGGGACAGGGCGTGAAAAACTGTTTTTT.

The chain carries TRBV19 and TRBJ1-3; D is perhaps TRBD1 (6 bases). Trimming took off 7 bases at V and 4 bases at J, with 11 bases between the two ends. The CDR3 sequence is 13 residues long. Germline CDR1 is LNHDA and CDR2 is SQIVND (reference sequence). The CDR3 DNA is TGTGCCAGTACCAACACAGGGGGAAACACCATATATTTT. This translates into CASTNTGGNTIYF.

V is TRBV2 and J is TRBJ1-5; possibly TRBD1 for D (5 bases). The ends were cut back, 5 bases at V and 2 bases at J, with 19 bases in the middle. The CDR3 has 17 amino acids. Germline CDR1 reads SNHLY; CDR2 reads FYNNEI. CDR3 sequence: CASSPTGGVGGNQPQHF. CDR3 in DNA: TGTGCCAGCAGTCCCACAGGAGGGGTTGGTGGCAATCAGCCCCAGCATTTT. The variable domain in full, completed from reference TRBV2 and TRBJ1-5, reads EPEVTQTPSHQVTQMGQEVILRCVPISNHLYFYWYRQILGQKVEFLVSFYNNEISEKSEIFDDQFSVERPDGSNFTLKIRSTKLEDSAMYFCASSPTGGVGGNQPQHFGDGTRLSIL.

The V call is TRBV9, the J call TRBJ1-6; perhaps TRBD1 as D (5 bases). The germline V and J ends were trimmed by 0 bases and 7 bases, with 11 bases remaining between them. Germline V CDR1 and CDR2: SGDLS, YYNGEE. This CDR3 is built from 15 residues. The CDR3 nucleotides are TGTGCCAGCAGCGTAGGGCCAGGGTCAAATTCACCCCTCCACTTT. It translates to CASSVGPGSNSPLHF.

The V call is TRBV5-1, the J call TRBJ2-1; TRBD2 aligns across 13 bases. Germline-derived CDR1 and CDR2 are SGHRS and YFSETQ. Germline trimming cut 4 bases from V and 9 bases from J; bases unmatched to any gene: 7. The CDR3 loop spans 15 amino acids. This CDR3 reads CASSREGLAGIEQFF. CDR3 in DNA: TGCGCCAGCAGCAGAGAGGGACTAGCGGGAATTGAGCAGTTCTTC.

This rearrangement joins TRBV19 to TRBJ1-4, with 8 bases that match TRBD1. Germline CDR1 reads LNHDA; CDR2 reads SQIVND (reference sequence). Trimming cost V 3 bases and J 7 bases; bases outside gene matches: 7. The CDR3 contains 15 residues. CDR3 region: CASSIRPGGTEKLFF. The CDR3 region has the DNA TGTGCCAGTAGTATTCGGCCAGGGGGCACTGAAAAACTGTTTTTT. Looking up the rest from reference TRBV19 and TRBJ1-4 gives the full variable domain: DGGITQSPKYLFRKEGQNVTLSCEQNLNHDAMYWYRQDPGQGLRLIYYSQIVNDFQKGDIAEGYSVSREKKESFPLTVTSAQKNPTAFYLCASSIRPGGTEKLFFGSGTQLSVL.

The rearrangement links TRBV18 to TRBJ1-1; weak D call: TRBD1 (6 bases). V lost 4 bases, J lost 1 base, and 13 bases lay in between. CDR3 length: 15 amino acids. CDR1 is KGHSH and CDR2 is LQKENI in the germline V gene. As DNA, the CDR3 is TGTGCCAGCTCACGGGACAATCGGGGGAACACTGAAGCTTTCTTT. This translates into CASSRDNRGNTEAFF.

This clone was detected once. The rearrangement uses TRBV5-1 and TRBJ2-1; 11 bases align to TRBD2. Trimming removed 4 bases from V and 7 bases from J; junction bases left unmatched: 7. The germline gives CDR1 SGHRS, CDR2 YFSETQ. The CDR3 runs 15 residues. The DNA for the CDR3 is TGCGCCAGCAGCACCCGGACTAGCGGGTTGAATGAGCAGTTCTTC. Translation gives CASSTRTSGLNEQFF.